This TCR beta chain stems from a study of blood T cell repertoires in COVID-19. As originally analysed: Amplification of reference gene primers was used by the study to estimate nucleated cell counts. Profiling relied on immunoSEQ multiplex PCR, and the TCRdb table lists in-frame clones only, not all of them. From that table come the V and J calls and clone size; the DNA was used to work out D and trimming. Of 180,000 or so clones in the sample, around 82% are singletons; the top ten hold about 2.7%. This CDR3 spans 15 amino acids. Germline CDR1 reads SGHRS; CDR2 reads YFSETQ. J lost 5 bases, V lost 2 bases, and 5 bases had no gene match.

V usage is TRBV5-1 and J usage is TRBJ2-3; 10 bases agree with TRBD2. The specimen was peripheral blood. The source of this sequence is a human donor with acute or convalescent COVID-19. The donor label of this sample is uncertain. The DNA for the CDR3 is TGCGCCAGCAGCTTTGAGCGGGGGGGCTTAGATACGCAGTATTTT. Amino acid sequence: CASSFERGGLDTQYF. The whole variable domain, remainder taken from reference TRBV5-1 and TRBJ2-3, is KAGVTQTPRYLIKTRGQQVTLSCSPISGHRSVSWYQQTPGQGLQFLFEYFSETQRNKGNFPGRFSGRQFSNSRSEMNVSTLELGDSALYLCASSFERGGLDTQYFGPGTRLTVL.